This T cell receptor (beta chain) was retrieved from a study of metastatic and nonmetastatic thyroid tumors. Points from the study as a whole: It was reported that TCR beta diversity was significantly higher in malignant thyroid tumors than benign nodules, in blood and tumor.

V lost 5 bases to trimming and J lost 4 bases; unmatched junction nucleotides: 5. This CDR3 has 13 amino acids. The V gene's germline CDR1 is GTSNPN and CDR2 SVGIG (reference sequence). Via MiXCR, TCRdb re-called the PCR reads. The repertoire includes approximately 20,000 clones, roughly 33% of them detected once, and approximately 22% sits in the top ten. Patients were all untreated before their thyroid surgery. This clone was recorded at least ten times. As yet, its antigen is unknown. The sequenced sample consisted of adjacent normal tissue. J is TRBJ1-5 and V is TRBV30; 7 bases line up with TRBD1. The sequence was collected from a female donor with papillary thyroid cancer or a benign thyroid nodule (not recorded which). Some clones in this sample may be carry-over from other donors' samples. The CDR3 protein is CAWGGQKNQPQHF. In nucleotides, the CDR3 is TGTGCCTGGGGGGGACAGAAAAATCAGCCCCAGCATTTT.